Detailed here is one T cell receptor beta chain. This CDR3 is 13 amino acids long. J was trimmed by 4 bases and V by 5 bases; bases with no gene match: 4. This sample stems from a study of blood T cell repertoires in COVID-19. The data were produced by immunoSEQ multiplex PCR, yet TCRdb's version contains in-frame clones alone and is incomplete. The repertoire holds 180,000 or so clones, with 70% to 85% as singletons. The sequence came from a woman over 75 with acute or convalescent COVID-19. The rearrangement uses TRBV12-3 or TRBV12-4 and TRBJ1-2; TRBD1 agrees at 7 bases. Material: peripheral blood. The CDR3 loop is CASSVDRPYGYTF. CDR3 in DNA: TGTGCCAGCAGTGTGGACAGGCCCTATGGCTACACCTTC.